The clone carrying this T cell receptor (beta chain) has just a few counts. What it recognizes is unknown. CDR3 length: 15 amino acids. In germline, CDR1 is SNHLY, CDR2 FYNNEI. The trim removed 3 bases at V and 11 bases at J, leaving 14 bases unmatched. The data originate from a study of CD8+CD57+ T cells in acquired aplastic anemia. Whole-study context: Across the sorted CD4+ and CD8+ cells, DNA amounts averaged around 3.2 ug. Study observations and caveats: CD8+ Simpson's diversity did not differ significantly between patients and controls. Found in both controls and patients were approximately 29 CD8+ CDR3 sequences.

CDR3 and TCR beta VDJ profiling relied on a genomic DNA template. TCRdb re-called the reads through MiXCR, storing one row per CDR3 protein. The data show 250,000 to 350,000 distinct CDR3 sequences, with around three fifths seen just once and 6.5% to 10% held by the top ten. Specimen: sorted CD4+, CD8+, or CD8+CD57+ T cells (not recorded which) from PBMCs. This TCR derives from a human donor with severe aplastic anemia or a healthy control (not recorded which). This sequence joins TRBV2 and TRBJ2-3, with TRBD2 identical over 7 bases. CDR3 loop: CASSDLGLEWYEQYF. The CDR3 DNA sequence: TGTGCCAGCAGTGATCTCGGACTAGAGTGGTACGAGCAGTATTTT.